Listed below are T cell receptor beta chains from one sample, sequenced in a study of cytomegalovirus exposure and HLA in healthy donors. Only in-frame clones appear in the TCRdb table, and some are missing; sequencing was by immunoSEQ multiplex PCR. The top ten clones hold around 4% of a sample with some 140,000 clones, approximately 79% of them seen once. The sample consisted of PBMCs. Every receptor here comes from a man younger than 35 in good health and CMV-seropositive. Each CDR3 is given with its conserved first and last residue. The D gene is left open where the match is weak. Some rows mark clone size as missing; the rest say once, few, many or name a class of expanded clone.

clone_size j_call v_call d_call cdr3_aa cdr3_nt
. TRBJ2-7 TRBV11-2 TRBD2 CASSLGRLAGSYEQYF TGTGCCAGCAGCTTAGGAAGACTAGCGGGAAGCTACGAGCAGTACTTC
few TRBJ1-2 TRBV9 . CASSVDDGGYGYTF TGTGCCAGCAGCGTGGACGACGGGGGGTATGGCTACACCTTC
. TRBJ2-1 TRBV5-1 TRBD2 CASSLEGLAVFNEQFF TGCGCCAGCAGCTTGGAGGGACTAGCGGTTTTCAATGAGCAGTTCTTC
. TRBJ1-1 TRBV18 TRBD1 CASSLMDRGTGDAFF TGTGCCAGCTCACTCATGGACAGGGGCACTGGTGACGCTTTCTTT
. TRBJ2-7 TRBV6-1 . CASSEHSGTKITYEQYF TGTGCCAGCAGTGAGCATTCCGGGACAAAAATCACCTACGAGCAGTACTTC
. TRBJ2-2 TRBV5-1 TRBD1 CASSKQGETGTGELFF TGCGCCAGCAGCAAACAGGGGGAGACGGGCACCGGGGAGCTGTTTTTT
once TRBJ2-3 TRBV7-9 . CASSPEGRQQYF TGTGCCAGCAGCCCAGAGGGCAGGCAGCAGTATTTT
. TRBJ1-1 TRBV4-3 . CASSQGIQGARAFF TGCGCCAGCAGCCAAGGAATACAGGGAGCGAGAGCTTTCTTT
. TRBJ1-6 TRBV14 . CASSLLNNSPLHF TGTGCCAGCAGCCTCCTAAATAATTCACCCCTCCACTTT
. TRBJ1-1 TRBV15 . CATSIRHSRDSYTEAFF TGTGCCACCAGCATTAGGCATTCGCGTGACAGCTACACTGAAGCTTTCTTT
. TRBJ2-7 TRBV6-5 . CASSYSPGMREQYF TGTGCCAGCAGTTACTCGCCGGGTATGCGCGAGCAGTACTTC
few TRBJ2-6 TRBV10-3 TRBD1 CAISAPGTDLSGANVLTF TGTGCCATCAGTGCCCCCGGGACAGACCTCTCTGGGGCCAACGTCCTGACTTTC
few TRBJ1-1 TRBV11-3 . CASSLDGPSNTEAFF TGTGCCAGCAGCTTAGATGGCCCTAGTAACACTGAAGCTTTCTTT
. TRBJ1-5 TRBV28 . CASRNRQLNQPQHF TGTGCCAGCAGAAACCGACAGCTCAATCAGCCCCAGCATTTT
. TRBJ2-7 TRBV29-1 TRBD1 CSVEARQGARWGYEQYF TGCAGCGTTGAAGCGCGACAGGGGGCGCGGTGGGGCTACGAGCAGTACTTC
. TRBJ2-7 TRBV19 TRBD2 CASSRGGTLSYEQYF TGTGCCAGTAGTAGGGGAGGGACTCTGTCCTACGAGCAGTACTTC
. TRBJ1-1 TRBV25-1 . CASSDGVGAALNTEAFF TGTGCCAGCAGTGATGGGGTAGGGGCCGCTTTGAACACTGAAGCTTTCTTT
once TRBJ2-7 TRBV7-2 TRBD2 CASSLGLAGGYEQYF TGTGCCAGCAGCTTAGGATTAGCGGGGGGCTACGAGCAGTACTTC
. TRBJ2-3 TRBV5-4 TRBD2 CASSLGLASTDTQYF TGTGCCAGCAGCTTAGGACTAGCGAGCACAGATACGCAGTATTTT
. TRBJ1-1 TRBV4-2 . CASRYGGTEAFF TGTGCCAGCAGGTATGGAGGGACTGAAGCTTTCTTT
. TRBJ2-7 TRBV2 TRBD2 CASSVVAGVWEQYF TGTGCCAGCAGTGTGGTAGCGGGAGTTTGGGAGCAGTACTTC
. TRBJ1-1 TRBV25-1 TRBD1 CASSVSRGRNTEAFF TGTGCCAGCAGTGTCAGCAGGGGGCGGAACACTGAAGCTTTCTTT
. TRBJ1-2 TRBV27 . CASCSLEGFYGYTF TGTGCCAGCTGCTCACTAGAGGGATTTTATGGCTACACCTTC
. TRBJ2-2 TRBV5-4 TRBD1 CASSWTGVTGELFF TGTGCCAGCAGCTGGACAGGGGTCACCGGGGAGCTGTTTTTT
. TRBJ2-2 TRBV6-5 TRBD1 CASSVMTGVTGELFF TGTGCCAGCAGTGTCATGACAGGGGTCACCGGGGAGCTGTTTTTT
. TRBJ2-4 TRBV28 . CASSATNLQGLGKNIQYF TGTGCCAGCAGCGCTACGAACCTACAGGGCCTGGGCAAAAACATTCAGTACTTC
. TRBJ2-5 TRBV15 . CATSRDRTQETQYF TGTGCCACCAGCAGAGATAGAACCCAAGAGACCCAGTACTTC